The rows below give T cell receptor beta chains drawn from one sample of a study of CD8 T cells in Susac syndrome. TCRdb ran MiXCR on the immunoSEQ multiplex PCR reads and lists one entry per CDR3 protein. The sample shows about 210,000 distinct CDR3 sequences, roughly 96% of them seen only once. What was sequenced was CD4+ T cells from PBMCs. The receptors here all came from a human donor with multiple sclerosis. Both conserved end residues are part of each CDR3. The D gene is left open where the match is weak. Some rows mark clone size as missing; the rest say once, few, many or name a class of expanded clone.

- | - | TRBJ2-1 | TRBV5-6 | TGTGCCAGCAGCTTTCGCAGGGGAGGTGGCAATGAGCAGTTCTTC | CASSFRRGGGNEQFF
- | - | TRBJ2-1 | TRBV7-9 | TGTGCCAGCAGCCCTACTCCCGACCCTTACAATGAGCAGTTCTTC | CASSPTPDPYNEQFF
- | - | TRBJ1-1 | TRBV28 | TGTGCCAGCAGTGACACTGGGATGTTTACTGAAGCTTTCTTT | CASSDTGMFTEAFF
- | - | TRBJ2-7 | TRBV20-1 | TGCAGTGCTAGAGATCGAGGGGGAACCAGGCAGTACTTC | CSARDRGGTRQYF
- | - | TRBJ2-1 | TRBV28 | TGTGCCAGCGGACTGCCCCGTGAGCAGTTCTTC | CASGLPREQFF
- | TRBD1 | TRBJ1-2 | TRBV20-1 | TGCAGTGCTAGAGACCTGGGACAGTATGGCTACACCTTC | CSARDLGQYGYTF
- | - | TRBJ1-2 | TRBV12-3/TRBV12-4 | TGTGCCAGCTCCCAGTCGGTTGCATTTCAGGGCTACACCTTC | CASSQSVAFQGYTF
- | - | TRBJ2-3 | TRBV12-3/TRBV12-4 | TGTGCCAGCAGTTTTGGGGGACCGAGCACAGATACGCAGTATTTT | CASSFGGPSTDTQYF
- | - | TRBJ2-5 | TRBV28 | TGTGCCAGCAGTGCCCCCACTGTTCGGGAGACCCAGTACTTC | CASSAPTVRETQYF
- | - | TRBJ1-2 | TRBV29-1 | TGCAGCGTCCACCACGCGAGGGCCTATGGCTACACCTTC | CSVHHARAYGYTF
- | TRBD2 | TRBJ2-2 | TRBV9 | TGTGCCAGCAGCCTGGGGGGACTAGCTCTTCGCACCGGGGAGCTGTTTTTT | CASSLGGLALRTGELFF
- | - | TRBJ1-2 | TRBV12-3/TRBV12-4 | TGTGCCAGCAGTTCCGGGGTTCTCGGCTATGGCTACACCTTC | CASSSGVLGYGYTF
- | - | TRBJ2-5 | TRBV5-1 | TGCGCCAGCAGCTTGGAGTCGGGGTCCGGGACCCAGTACTTC | CASSLESGSGTQYF
- | TRBD1 | TRBJ1-1 | TRBV18 | TGTGCCAGCAGACAGGGGTTGAACACTGAAGCTTTCTTT | CASRQGLNTEAFF
- | - | TRBJ2-5 | TRBV14 | TGTGCCAGCAGCCACGCGGATGGGTGGGGAGAGACCCAGTACTTC | CASSHADGWGETQYF
- | - | TRBJ1-1 | TRBV5-1 | TGCGCCAGCAGCGGGATGACGGGTATGAACACTGAAGCTTTCTTT | CASSGMTGMNTEAFF
once | TRBD1 | TRBJ2-7 | TRBV13 | TGTGCCAGCAGCCCAGGACAGGGGGCACGGTACGAGCAGTACTTC | CASSPGQGARYEQYF
- | TRBD1 | TRBJ2-5 | TRBV29-1 | TGCAGCGTTGGGACAGGGCGGCAAGAGACCCAGTACTTC | CSVGTGRQETQYF
- | - | TRBJ1-2 | TRBV28 | TGTGCCAGCAGTTTGGGAAAAGTTGGCTACACCTTC | CASSLGKVGYTF
- | - | TRBJ1-2 | TRBV7-9 | TGTGCCAGCAGCTTAGCAGGGGCGGAGGGCTACACCTTC | CASSLAGAEGYTF
- | TRBD1 | TRBJ1-1 | TRBV3-1 | TGTGCCAGCAGCCAAGCAGGGGGCACTACTGAAGCTTTCTTT | CASSQAGGTTEAFF
- | - | TRBJ2-7 | TRBV25-1 | TGTGCCAGCAGTCGGTTCGTCCGGGCCTCATACGAGCAGTACTTC | CASSRFVRASYEQYF
once | TRBD1 | TRBJ1-2 | TRBV15 | TGTGCCACCAGCAGAGATGGACGGGGACAGAGTAACTATGGCTACACCTTC | CATSRDGRGQSNYGYTF
- | TRBD1 | TRBJ2-7 | TRBV5-4 | TGTGCCAGCAGCGGAAGGGACAGGCCCTACGAGCAGTACTTC | CASSGRDRPYEQYF
- | - | TRBJ2-1 | TRBV20-1 | TGCAGTGCTAGTTCCACCGGGGACGCCACCTACAATGAGCAGTTCTTC | CSASSTGDATYNEQFF
- | - | TRBJ1-1 | TRBV29-1 | TGCAGCGTTGAGAAACCACCGGGGAACACTGAAGCTTTCTTT | CSVEKPPGNTEAFF
once | TRBD1 | TRBJ2-3 | TRBV15 | TGTGCCACCAGCAGAGATCCGAGGACAGGGTCAGATACGCAGTATTTT | CATSRDPRTGSDTQYF
- | - | TRBJ2-5 | TRBV5-1 | TGCGCCAGCAGCTTGGATATGACACAAGAGACCCAGTACTTC | CASSLDMTQETQYF
- | TRBD1 | TRBJ1-5 | TRBV20-1 | TGCAGTGCTAGAACGGGACAGGGCAATCAGCCCCAGCATTTT | CSARTGQGNQPQHF
- | - | TRBJ2-7 | TRBV30 | TGTGCCTCACGAACCCGACGCTACTACGAGCAGTACTTC | CASRTRRYYEQYF
once | TRBD1 | TRBJ2-1 | TRBV7-9 | TGTGCCAGCAGCCCGAACCCGAAGGGACAGGGGTTACGTGAGCAGTTCTTC | CASSPNPKGQGLREQFF
- | - | TRBJ2-5 | TRBV20-1 | TGCAGTGCTAGAGAGTTAGCGGTCGTATCTACCCAGTACTTC | CSARELAVVSTQYF
- | TRBD1 | TRBJ1-1 | TRBV20-1 | TGCAGTGCCGGGACAGTAAACATGAACACTGAAGCTTTCTTT | CSAGTVNMNTEAFF
- | TRBD2 | TRBJ2-5 | TRBV12-3/TRBV12-4 | TGTGCCAGCACCCTCGGGGGGGCCGGGGAGACCCAGTACTTC | CASTLGGAGETQYF
- | - | TRBJ2-2 | TRBV27 | TGTGCCAGCAGTTTATCGAGTATTACCGGGGAGCTGTTTTTT | CASSLSSITGELFF
- | - | TRBJ1-1 | TRBV29-1 | TGCAGCGTTGAATCGGCGGGGAACACTGAAGCTTTCTTT | CSVESAGNTEAFF
- | - | TRBJ1-1 | TRBV20-1 | TGCAGTGCTCGCCGTAGGGGGAACACTGAAGCTTTCTTT | CSARRRGNTEAFF
- | - | TRBJ2-1 | TRBV30 | TGTGCCTGGGGGGCTGGCGGCTCCTACAATGAGCAGTTCTTC | CAWGAGGSYNEQFF
- | - | TRBJ2-5 | TRBV25-1 | TGTGCCAGCAGCTCACAGGGCACATGGGAAGAGACCCAGTACTTC | CASSSQGTWEETQYF
once | - | TRBJ2-1 | TRBV27 | TGTGCCAGCAGTTTAAAAGTGTCTGGCGGGGCCTCCTACAATGAGCAGTTCTTC | CASSLKVSGGASYNEQFF
once | TRBD2 | TRBJ2-5 | TRBV12-5 | TGTGCTAGTGGTAGCGGGATACAAGAGACCCAGTACTTC | CASGSGIQETQYF
- | - | TRBJ1-1 | TRBV2 | TGTGCCAGCAGTGAGGGGGGTATGAACACTGAAGCTTTCTTT | CASSEGGMNTEAFF
- | TRBD1 | TRBJ2-3 | TRBV19 | TGTGCCAGCCGAGACAGGGGGAGCACAGATACGCAGTATTTT | CASRDRGSTDTQYF
- | TRBD2 | TRBJ2-1 | TRBV28 | TGTGCCAGCAGTTTGCACCAGGGGACTAGCGGATACAATGAGCAGTTCTTC | CASSLHQGTSGYNEQFF
- | - | TRBJ2-1 | TRBV6-2/TRBV6-3 | TGTGCCAGCAGTTACCTCGATGAGCAGTTCTTC | CASSYLDEQFF
once | - | TRBJ2-1 | TRBV30 | TGTGCCTGGAGTCCGGGTTATAATGAGCAGTTCTTC | CAWSPGYNEQFF
- | - | TRBJ2-1 | TRBV29-1 | TGCAGCGTTGAAGAAAGGGTAATTCTTCGGTTCTTC | CSVEERVILRFF